The 29 T cell receptor beta chains below were found in one sample sequenced in a study of intratumoral heterogeneity in liver cancer. Each tumour sample represents a distinct, spatially separated region of the hepatocellular carcinoma nodule. Clones were sequenced by immunoSEQ multiplex PCR, and TCRdb holds only the in-frame ones, with some missing. The data contain some 7,000 clones, around 60% of them singletons. Sequencing used tumor tissue, obtained before any cancer treatment. Every receptor here comes from a man aged 70 or older with hepatocellular carcinoma.

The rearrangement uses TRBV20-1 and TRBJ1-2; D call uncertain. The V gene lost 6 bases and the J gene lost 8 bases, with 13 bases spanning the gap. Germline assignment: CDR1 DFQATT and CDR2 SNEGSKA (reference sequence). The CDR3 length is 11 residues. The DNA of the CDR3 is TGCAGTGCCATCCCCACATGGGGCTACACCTTC. Its protein is CSAIPTWGYTF.

This clone was seen more than once but under ten times. This sequence joins TRBV3-1 (or the pseudogene TRBV3-2) and TRBJ1-2, with 8 bases matching TRBD1. Trimming took 4 bases from V and 7 from J; bases not matched to a gene: 8. CDR1 LGHDT and CDR2 YNNKEL come from the germline V gene (reference sequence). The CDR3 consists of 14 residues. The CDR3 sequence is CASSPMDREAGYTF. The DNA for the CDR3 is TGTGCCAGCAGCCCCATGGACAGGGAAGCTGGCTACACCTTC.

The chain links TRBV3-1 (or the pseudogene TRBV3-2) to TRBJ1-3; D call uncertain. The CDR3 has 14 residues. Germline values: CDR1 LGHDT, CDR2 YNNKEL (reference sequence). V lost 1 base, J lost 2 bases, and 6 bases lay in between. This chain's CDR3 is CASSQGPPGNTIYF. In DNA, the CDR3 is TGTGCCAGCAGCCAAGGGCCACCTGGAAACACCATATATTTT.

This chain connects TRBV5-5 to TRBJ1-5, with D possibly matching TRBD1 (5 bases). The germline V and J ends were trimmed by 0 bases and 4 bases, with 14 bases remaining between them. The germline gives CDR1 SGHKS, CDR2 YYEKEE (reference sequence). The CDR3 runs to 16 residues. The DNA for the CDR3 is TGTGCCAGCAGCTTGGATTCCAGGGCATGGAATCAGCCCCAGCATTTT. Encoded protein: CASSLDSRAWNQPQHF.

V gene TRBV7-9 combines with J gene TRBJ1-5; the D gene is possibly TRBD1 (6 bases). The germline gives CDR1 SEHNR, CDR2 FQNEAQ (reference sequence). CDR3 length: 17 residues. V lost 0 bases and J 0 bases, leaving 12 bases between the germline ends. The CDR3 DNA reads as TGTGCCAGCAGCTTAGCGCGACCGGGGGCTAGCAATCAGCCCCAGCATTTT. Amino acid sequence: CASSLARPGASNQPQHF. Supplemented by reference TRBV7-9 and TRBJ1-5, the full variable domain reads DTGVSQNPRHKITKRGQNVTFRCDPISEHNRLYWYRQTLGQGPEFLTYFQNEAQLEKSRLLSDRFSAERPKGSFSTLEIQRTEQGDSAMYLCASSLARPGASNQPQHFGDGTRLSIL.

The chain combines TRBV7-9 with TRBJ2-5; 15 bases are shared with TRBD2. V gave up 5 bases and J gave up 4 bases; unmatched junction bases: 8. CDR1 is SEHNR, CDR2 FQNEAQ, per germline (reference sequence). There are 17 residues in the CDR3. CDR3 DNA: TGTGCCAGCAGCCCCGGACTAGCGGGGGGGCCGCGAGAGACCCAGTACTTC. It codes for CASSPGLAGGPRETQYF.

This clone qualifies as medium-sized. V gene TRBV12-3 or TRBV12-4 combines with J gene TRBJ2-2; no definite D call. The CDR3 sequence is 13 residues long. V lost 1 base, J lost 6 bases, and 6 bases lay in between. Here the CDR3 reads CASSLEVSGELFF. CDR3 DNA sequence: TGTGCCAGCAGTTTAGAGGTGTCCGGGGAGCTGTTTTTT.

The chain recombines TRBV11-2 with TRBJ2-5; 16 bases align to TRBD2. The CDR3 contains 17 residues. Germline lookup yields CDR1 SGHAT and CDR2 FQNNGV. The V gene end was trimmed by 5 bases and the J gene end by 1 base; junction bases not matched to a gene: 4. The CDR3 is CASSPGTSGGAQETQYF. CDR3 bases: TGTGCCAGCAGCCCAGGGACTAGCGGGGGGGCCCAAGAGACCCAGTACTTC.

This clone was seen more than once but under ten times. The junction departs from germline at one end; a sequencing error may be responsible. The chain links TRBV27 to TRBJ2-2, with 8 bases lining up with TRBD1. CDR3 size: 16 residues. Germline CDR1 reads MNHEY; CDR2 reads SMNVEV (reference sequence). CDR3 loop: CASSLSGQGAHRGAVF. The CDR3 DNA follows: TGTGCCAGCAGTTTATCGGGCCAGGGGGCGCACCGGGGAGCTGTTTTT.

The V gene is TRBV7-9, the J gene TRBJ1-4, with D hard to call. Trimming removed 0 bases from V and 4 bases from J, with 9 bases in between. The germline CDR1 and CDR2 sequences are SEHNR and FQNEAQ (reference sequence). This CDR3 is 15 amino acids long. CDR3 in DNA: TGTGCCAGCAGCTTAGCTCCCGGCTATAATGAAAAACTGTTTTTT. Protein sequence: CASSLAPGYNEKLFF.

Within the sample, this clone is medium-sized (0.01 to 0.1%). The genes are TRBV10-3 and TRBJ2-5, with 16 bases that match TRBD2. CDR1 ENHRY and CDR2 SYGVKD come from the germline V gene. The CDR3 is made up of 17 amino acids. J was trimmed by 0 bases and V by 6 bases; bases with no gene match: 4. The CDR3 coding sequence is TGTGCCATCAGAAAGGGACTAGCGGGGGGGGACCAAGAGACCCAGTACTTC. Its translation: CAIRKGLAGGDQETQYF.

This clone has only a few counts. This chain joins TRBV5-1 and TRBJ1-2, with 10 bases that match TRBD1. The germline V gene has CDR1 SGHRS and CDR2 YFSETQ. The J segment lost 7 bases and the V segment lost 0 bases, leaving 0 bases of the junction unmatched. The CDR3 covers 13 residues. CDR3: CASSLGDRGGYTF. DNA of the CDR3: TGCGCCAGCAGCTTGGGGGACAGGGGTGGCTACACCTTC. The variable domain in full, with the rest retrieved from reference TRBV5-1 and TRBJ1-2, is KAGVTQTPRYLIKTRGQQVTLSCSPISGHRSVSWYQQTPGQGLQFLFEYFSETQRNKGNFPGRFSGRQFSNSRSEMNVSTLELGDSALYLCASSLGDRGGYTFGSGTRLTVV.

This clone was seen a few times. This sequence joins TRBV4-2 and TRBJ2-1, with D possibly called TRBD1 or TRBD2 (6 bases each). Trimming took off 0 bases at V and 6 bases at J, with 15 bases between the two ends. The CDR3 extends over 16 amino acids. The germline gives CDR1 LGHNA, CDR2 YNFKEQ. Here the CDR3 reads CASSQDRRGRGNEQFF. In nucleotides, the CDR3 is TGTGCCAGCAGCCAAGATCGTCGGGGGCGGGGCAATGAGCAGTTCTTC.

This clone was picked up many times. One end of the junction is discordant with germline, which a read error may explain. This chain links TRBV7-7 with TRBJ2-2, with 12 bases aligning to TRBD2. The CDR3 is 15 residues long. Germline CDR1 SSHAT, CDR2 FNYEAQ (reference sequence). The CDR3, as DNA: TGTGCTAGCAGCTCACTAGCGGGGGGCCCCGGGGAGCTGTTTTTT. This translates into CASSSLAGGPGELFF. The whole variable domain, remainder taken from reference TRBV7-7 and TRBJ2-2, is GAGVSQSPRYKVTKRGQDVTLRCDPISSHATLYWYQQALGQGPEFLTYFNYEAQPDKSGLPSDRFSAERPEGSISTLTIQRTEQRDSAMYRCASSSLAGGPGELFFGEGSRLTVL.

The chain couples TRBV12-5 to TRBJ1-3; possibly TRBD1 for D (6 bases). Trimming left V 9 bases short and J 4 bases short, with 19 bases between. The CDR3 consists of 15 residues. Germline-derived CDR1 and CDR2 are LGHNT and FRNRAP. The CDR3 is CASTSTQGRGNTIYF. As DNA, the CDR3 is TGTGCTAGCACCTCAACGCAGGGGCGCGGAAACACCATATATTTT.

The chain couples TRBV27 to TRBJ1-5; no definite D call. This CDR3 is 12 amino acids long. CDR1 is MNHEY and CDR2 is SMNVEV in the germline V gene (reference sequence). V lost 5 bases and J 7 bases, leaving 9 bases between the germline ends. CDR3 sequence (DNA): TGTGCCAGCAGTGGCTTGGGGCAGCCCCAGCATTTT. It translates to CASSGLGQPQHF.

The chain employs TRBV10-3 and TRBJ1-5; no clear D gene. Trimming pared 0 bases from V and 6 bases from J, leaving 3 bases between. This CDR3 spans 12 amino acids. The germline gives CDR1 ENHRY, CDR2 SYGVKD. The CDR3 here is CAISESRQPQHF. In nucleotides, the CDR3 is TGTGCCATCAGTGAGTCTCGTCAGCCCCAGCATTTT.

The sample holds a few counts of this clone. V gene TRBV4-1 combines with J gene TRBJ2-1; D ambiguous. The ends were cut back, 1 base at V and 5 bases at J, with 18 bases in the middle. Germline V gives CDR1 MGHRA, CDR2 YSYEKL. The CDR3 contains 17 residues. The CDR3 nucleotides are TGCGCCAGCAGCCAAGGTTCTTTTACTACGGCGAACAATGAGCAGTTCTTC. Translated: CASSQGSFTTANNEQFF.

The chain employs TRBV9 and TRBJ2-7; D remains unclear. Looked up from germline, CDR1 is SGDLS and CDR2 is YYNGEE. The CDR3 has 14 residues. V was trimmed by 3 bases and J by 3 bases, leaving 13 bases between them. CDR3 DNA sequence: TGTGCCAGCAGCGCGGACGGGCAGGACTACGAGCAGTACTTC. This encodes CASSADGQDYEQYF. Full variable domain (remainder filled in from reference TRBV9 and TRBJ2-7): DSGVTQTPKHLITATGQRVTLRCSPRSGDLSVYWYQQSLDQGLQFLIQYYNGEERAKGNILERFSAQQFPDLHSELNLSSLELGDSALYFCASSADGQDYEQYFGPGTRLTVT.

V usage is TRBV28 and J usage is TRBJ1-3, with a possible D match to TRBD1 (5 bases). V lost 3 bases and J lost 4, with 19 bases in between. Germline values: CDR1 MDHEN, CDR2 SYDVKM. This CDR3 has 17 amino acids. CDR3 sequence reads: CASSFGSSPGSGNTIYF. As DNA, the CDR3 is TGTGCCAGCAGTTTCGGGTCCAGTCCAGGGAGCGGAAACACCATATATTTT.

This sequence joins TRBV19 and TRBJ1-6; D remains ambiguous. V shed 2 bases and J shed 7 bases, with 3 bases lying between them. Germline V gene lookup returns CDR1 LNHDA and CDR2 SQIVND (reference sequence). The CDR3 totals 12 residues. The CDR3 region has the DNA TGTGCCAGTAGTATACCCAATTCACCCCTCCACTTT. It is translated as CASSIPNSPLHF.

By proportion, this clone is medium-sized. The chain is built from TRBV6-5 and TRBJ2-7; possibly TRBD2 for D (6 bases). This CDR3 contains 12 residues. Trimming took off 6 bases at V and 2 bases at J, with 8 bases between the two ends. Germline loops: CDR1 MNHEY, CDR2 SVGAGI. The CDR3 nucleotides are TGTGCCAGCAGGGGGGGAACCTACGAGCAGTACTTC. Its protein product is CASRGGTYEQYF.

The V call is TRBV5-1, the J call TRBJ1-2; 7 positions agree with TRBD1. This CDR3 has 17 residues. CDR1 and CDR2 (germline): SGHRS, YFSETQ. The J segment lost 2 bases and the V segment lost 4 bases, leaving 14 bases of the junction unmatched. This chain's CDR3 is CASSGWDSASRNYGYTF. The CDR3 DNA reads as TGCGCCAGCAGCGGGTGGGACAGCGCATCTAGAAACTATGGCTACACCTTC. Filled out from reference TRBV5-1 and TRBJ1-2, the complete variable domain reads KAGVTQTPRYLIKTRGQQVTLSCSPISGHRSVSWYQQTPGQGLQFLFEYFSETQRNKGNFPGRFSGRQFSNSRSEMNVSTLELGDSALYLCASSGWDSASRNYGYTFGSGTRLTVV.

The rearrangement uses TRBV7-2 and TRBJ1-5; 7 bases are shared with TRBD1. V trimming: 5 bases; J trimming: 4 bases; junction bases outside the gene matches: 2. Germline CDR1 is SGHTA and CDR2 is FQGNSA. The CDR3 is made up of 13 amino acids. DNA for the CDR3: TGTGCCAGCAGCGACAGGGATAATCAGCCCCAGCATTTT. Encoded protein: CASSDRDNQPQHF.

V is TRBV29-1 and J is TRBJ2-5; D is perhaps TRBD1 (5 bases). The germline V gene has CDR1 SQVTM and CDR2 ANQGSEA. The CDR3 covers 12 residues. V lost 5 bases and J lost 0, with 7 bases in between. The CDR3 region is CSVSDNQETQYF. In nucleotides, the CDR3 is TGCAGCGTTTCGGACAACCAAGAGACCCAGTACTTC. Based on the CDR3 plus reference TRBV29-1 and TRBJ2-5, the full variable domain is SAVISQKPSRDICQRGTSLTIQCQVDSQVTMMFWYRQQPGQSLTLIATANQGSEATYESGFVIDKFPISRPNLTFSTLTVSNMSPEDSSIYLCSVSDNQETQYFGPGTRLLVL.

By sample share, this clone is medium-sized. The rearrangement uses TRBV5-1 and TRBJ2-5, with 7 bases fitting TRBD1. The germline V gene has CDR1 SGHRS and CDR2 YFSETQ. This CDR3 spans 16 amino acids. J lost 2 bases, V lost 4 bases, and 11 bases had no gene match. The CDR3 DNA sequence: TGCGCCAGCAGCCACGAATCGACAGGGCCACAAGAGACCCAGTACTTC. It specifies CASSHESTGPQETQYF.

This clone was detected once. The chain has TRBV14 and TRBJ2-2; D remains ambiguous. This CDR3 contains 13 residues. Deletions cut 2 bases from V and 6 bases from J, with 7 bases between. Germline CDR1 reads SGHDN; CDR2 reads FVKESK. CDR3 bases: TGTGCCAGCAGCCAATTGTTTTCCGGGGAGCTGTTTTTT. Translation gives CASSQLFSGELFF.

The rearrangement links TRBV7-9 to TRBJ1-2; D is undetermined. Germline CDR1 is SEHNR and CDR2 is FQNEAQ (reference sequence). Trimming removed 1 base from V and 7 bases from J, with 7 bases in between. The CDR3 runs to 12 residues. CDR3 loop: CASSLGAVGYTF. The CDR3 region has the DNA TGTGCCAGCAGCTTAGGGGCAGTTGGCTACACCTTC.

This clone is classed as medium-sized. The genes are TRBV4-1 and TRBJ2-2; no clear D. This CDR3 spans 13 amino acids. Trimming stripped 5 bases from V and 2 bases from J, with 6 bases between. CDR1 and CDR2 (germline): MGHRA, YSYEKL. The CDR3 region is CASSLGNTGELFF. CDR3 in DNA: TGCGCCAGCAGCTTGGGAAACACCGGGGAGCTGTTTTTT.